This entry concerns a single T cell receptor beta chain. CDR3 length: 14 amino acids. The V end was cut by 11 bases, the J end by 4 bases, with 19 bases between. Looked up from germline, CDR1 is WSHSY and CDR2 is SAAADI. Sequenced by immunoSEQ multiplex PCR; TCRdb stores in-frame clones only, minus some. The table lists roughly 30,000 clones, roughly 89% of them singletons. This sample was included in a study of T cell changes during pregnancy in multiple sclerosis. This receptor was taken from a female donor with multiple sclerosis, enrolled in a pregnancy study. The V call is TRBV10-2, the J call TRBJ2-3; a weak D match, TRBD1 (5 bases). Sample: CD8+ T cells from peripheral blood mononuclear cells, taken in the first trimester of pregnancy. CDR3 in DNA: TGCGCCGGATTCGTTACAGGAACTGCAGATACGCAGTATTTT. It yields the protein CAGFVTGTADTQYF.